A single sample is the source of the 26 T cell receptor beta chains below, sequenced in a study of cytomegalovirus exposure and HLA in healthy donors. Assay: immunoSEQ multiplex PCR; the TCRdb copy retains only in-frame clones and omits some. The sample carries a few hundred thousand clones, 80% to 95% recorded once. Sequenced input: PBMCs. Receptors were obtained from a woman under 30 in good health and CMV-seronegative.

This rearrangement joins TRBV7-9 to TRBJ1-3; D is ambiguous. Trimming took 2 bases from V and 0 from J, leaving 8 bases between them. Germline-derived CDR1 and CDR2 are SEHNR and FQNEAQ (reference sequence). The CDR3 length is 15 residues. The CDR3 is CASSLWLSSGNTIYF. The CDR3, as DNA: TGTGCCAGCAGCTTATGGTTGAGCTCTGGAAACACCATATATTTT.

V is TRBV9 and J is TRBJ2-1; 10 bases are a match to TRBD2. Losses at the gene ends were 4 bases for V and 5 bases for J; bases not matched to a gene: 9. Germline values: CDR1 SGDLS, CDR2 YYNGEE. The CDR3 has 16 amino acids. CDR3 nucleotides: TGTGCCAGCAGCCCCGGGGTACTAGCGGGAAACAATGAGCAGTTCTTC. Protein: CASSPGVLAGNNEQFF.

This clone was found once. The genes are TRBV6-1 and TRBJ2-3; TRBD2 agrees at 11 bases. Germline CDR1 and CDR2: MNHNS and SASEGT. The CDR3 has 15 amino acids. Unmatched junction bases numbered 2, after V lost 2 bases and J lost 4 bases. CDR3 protein: CASSETSGSSDTQYF. The CDR3 DNA reads as TGTGCCAGCAGTGAAACTAGCGGGAGCTCAGATACGCAGTATTTT.

The J gene is TRBJ1-5, the V gene TRBV5-6; 8 nucleotides line up with TRBD1. The CDR3 is made up of 14 amino acids. J was trimmed by 7 bases and V by 4 bases; bases with no gene match: 7. The V gene's germline CDR1 is SGHDT and CDR2 YYEEEE. The CDR3 nucleotides are TGTGCCAGCAGCGATCGGACAGGGATACAGCCCCAGCATTTT. It specifies CASSDRTGIQPQHF.

The rearrangement joins TRBV15 to TRBJ1-5; no clear D. This CDR3 is 14 amino acids long. Germline CDR1 is LNHNV and CDR2 is YYDKDF (reference sequence). V lost 1 base to trimming and J lost 2 bases, with 6 bases between them. DNA of the CDR3: TGTGCCACCAGCAGAGGGGGAGGCAATCAGCCCCAGCATTTT. Amino acid sequence: CATSRGGGNQPQHF. Supplemented by reference TRBV15 and TRBJ1-5, the full variable domain reads DAMVIQNPRYQVTQFGKPVTLSCSQTLNHNVMYWYQQKSSQAPKLLFHYYDKDFNNEADTPDNFQSRRPNTSFCFLDIRSPGLGDTAMYLCATSRGGGNQPQHFGDGTRLSIL.

This clone came up once. This chain uses TRBV19 with TRBJ2-5; 12 bases line up with TRBD2. J was trimmed by 4 bases and V by 8 bases; bases with no gene match: 2. CDR1 LNHDA and CDR2 SQIVND come from the germline V gene (reference sequence). The CDR3 covers 13 residues. In DNA form, the CDR3 reads TGTGCCAGTGCTAGCGGGAGGGGAGAGACCCAGTACTTC. Translation gives CASASGRGETQYF.

The rearrangement uses TRBV4-1 and TRBJ2-2; TRBD2 matches 9 bases. Trimming removed 0 bases from V and 1 base from J; junction bases left unmatched: 12. Germline V gene data show CDR1 as MGHRA and CDR2 as YSYEKL. CDR3 length equals 20 residues. As DNA, the CDR3 is TGCGCCAGCAGCCAAGATCCGATAGCGGGAGTATTAGGGAACACCGGGGAGCTGTTTTTT. Its translation: CASSQDPIAGVLGNTGELFF.

This chain uses TRBV7-6 with TRBJ2-1; 8 nucleotides line up with TRBD1. The CDR3 is 13 residues long. The junction had 3 bases not matched to a gene; V was cut back by 5 bases and J by 6 bases. CDR1 is SGHVS, CDR2 FNYEAQ, per germline. As DNA, the CDR3 is TGTGCCAGCAGCCACGGACAGGGCAATGAGCAGTTCTTC. Protein: CASSHGQGNEQFF.

The chain has TRBV29-1 and TRBJ2-7; 10 bases agree with TRBD1. Germline V gene sequence: CDR1 SQVTM, CDR2 ANQGSEA. J lost 2 bases, V lost 4 bases, and 5 bases had no gene match. The CDR3 loop spans 14 amino acids. The CDR3 region has the DNA TGCAGCGTTGGCGGCGGGACAGGGGCCTACGAGCAGTACTTC. Translation: CSVGGGTGAYEQYF.

Worth noting for this clone: One end of the junction does not line up with germline, which may come from a read error. The chain has TRBV30 and TRBJ2-1, with D tentatively TRBD1 (5 bases). CDR1 and CDR2 (germline): GTSNPN, SVGIG (reference sequence). The length of the CDR3 is 13 residues. This CDR3 reads CAWSVMDIPARVF. CDR3 sequence (DNA): TGTGCCTGGAGTGTAATGGACATCCCTGCTCGGGTCTTC.

The rearrangement joins TRBV6-4 to TRBJ2-1; D unclear. V lost 2 bases and J 3 bases, leaving 11 bases between the germline ends. There are 15 residues in the CDR3. From germline, CDR1 is MRHNA and CDR2 SNTAGT. CDR3: CASSDPSVDYNEQFF. Written as DNA, the CDR3 is TGTGCCAGCAGTGACCCCAGCGTAGACTACAATGAGCAGTTCTTC.

This chain links TRBV12-5 with TRBJ1-3, with TRBD1 matching over 7 bases. Germline V gene sequence: CDR1 LGHNT, CDR2 FRNRAP. The CDR3 consists of 14 residues. V shed 3 bases and J 2 bases; nucleotides not matched to a gene: 1. CDR3 DNA sequence: TGTGCTAGTGGTTTTGGGACAGCTGGAAACACCATATATTTT. Translated: CASGFGTAGNTIYF. The full variable domain, with the rest looked up from reference TRBV12-5 and TRBJ1-3, is DARVTQTPRHKVTEMGQEVTMRCQPILGHNTVFWYRQTMMQGLELLAYFRNRAPLDDSGMPKDRFSAEMPDATLATLKIQPSEPRDSAVYFCASGFGTAGNTIYFGEGSWLTVV.

V and J are TRBV2 and TRBJ1-1, with D perhaps matching TRBD1 (5 bases). The CDR3 is 13 residues long. V was shortened by 3 bases and J by 1 base, with 6 bases between the two germline ends. Germline-derived CDR1 and CDR2 are SNHLY and FYNNEI. CDR3 region: CASSDGGNTEAFF. The CDR3 DNA reads as TGTGCCAGCAGTGACGGGGGGAACACTGAAGCTTTCTTT.

V gene TRBV7-2 combines with J gene TRBJ2-7; 11 bases map to TRBD2. J was trimmed by 2 bases and V by 1 base; bases with no gene match: 1. Germline CDR1 SGHTA, CDR2 FQGNSA. The CDR3 has 15 residues. Written as DNA, the CDR3 is TGTGCCAGCAGCTTAGTACTAGCGGGAGCCTACGAGCAGTACTTC. This translates into CASSLVLAGAYEQYF. Full variable domain (rest looked up from reference TRBV7-2 and TRBJ2-7): GAGVSQSPSNKVTEKGKDVELRCDPISGHTALYWYRQSLGQGLEFLIYFQGNSAPDKSGLPSDRFSAERTGGSVSTLTIQRTQQEDSAVYLCASSLVLAGAYEQYFGPGTRLTVT.

V is TRBV5-1 and J is TRBJ2-1; D might be TRBD1 (5 bases). The V gene's germline CDR1 is SGHRS and CDR2 YFSETQ. V gave up 1 base and J gave up 6 bases, with 17 bases separating them. CDR3 length: 16 amino acids. The CDR3 DNA reads TGCGCCAGCAGCTTGACGGGCAGGGAAGTACTCAATGAGCAGTTCTTC. Its protein product is CASSLTGREVLNEQFF.

The chain has TRBV18 and TRBJ2-5, with D tentatively TRBD1 (5 bases). V shed 2 bases and J shed 5 bases, with 9 bases lying between them. Germline V gene sequence: CDR1 KGHSH, CDR2 LQKENI. This CDR3 is built from 13 residues. The CDR3 protein is CASSPTGRETQYF. The CDR3 DNA is TGTGCCAGCTCACCAACAGGACGGGAGACCCAGTACTTC. The full variable domain, its missing parts supplied by reference TRBV18 and TRBJ2-5, is NAGVMQNPRHLVRRRGQEARLRCSPMKGHSHVYWYRQLPEEGLKFMVYLQKENIIDESGMPKERFSAEFPKEGPSILRIQQVVRGDSAAYFCASSPTGRETQYFGPGTRLLVL.

In this sample, this clone turned up once. The chain carries TRBV7-9 and TRBJ1-2, with D unclear. V lost 4 bases and J lost 4, with 4 bases in between. Per germline, CDR1 SEHNR and CDR2 FQNEAQ (reference sequence). CDR3 length: 11 residues. The CDR3 region has the DNA TGTGCCAGCAGCTCCATCTATGGCTACACCTTC. Protein product: CASSSIYGYTF.

The chain has TRBV6-1 and TRBJ2-5; D gene ambiguous. The CDR3 is made up of 13 amino acids. The V end lost 6 bases, the J end lost 2 bases, and 10 bases lay between the germline ends. The V gene's germline CDR1 is MNHNS and CDR2 SASEGT. DNA of the CDR3: TGTGCCAGCAGGAATAGACTTCAAGAGACCCAGTACTTC. This gives the protein CASRNRLQETQYF.

The chain is built from TRBV10-3 and TRBJ1-1; D gene unclear. This CDR3 contains 12 residues. Trimming cost V 10 bases and J 1 base, with 10 bases left between them. Germline CDR1 and CDR2: ENHRY and SYGVKD. CDR3 residues: CATRTPNTEAFF. CDR3 sequence (DNA): TGTGCCACGAGGACTCCGAACACTGAAGCTTTCTTT.

This sequence joins TRBV27 and TRBJ2-3; possibly TRBD2 for D (7 bases). Per the germline V gene, CDR1 is MNHEY and CDR2 is SMNVEV (reference sequence). This CDR3 has 15 residues. V was cut by 7 bases and J by 1 base, with 15 bases left in between. CDR3 region: CASNPGEGGTDTQYF. CDR3 coding DNA: TGTGCCAGCAACCCAGGGGAGGGGGGCACAGATACGCAGTATTTT.

This CDR3 is CASSPVLLPSSYNEQFF. CDR3 in DNA: TGTGCCAGCTCACCAGTGCTACTTCCGAGCTCCTACAATGAGCAGTTCTTC. This chain joins TRBV18 and TRBJ2-1, with unresolved D. Germline V gives CDR1 KGHSH, CDR2 LQKENI. The CDR3 contains 17 residues. Trimming shortened V by 2 bases and J by 0 bases, and 14 bases separated the two germline ends.

The rearrangement joins TRBV5-4 to TRBJ2-1; TRBD2 matches 11 bases. The ends lost 5 bases at V and 2 bases at J; junction bases unmatched: 9. Germline loops: CDR1 SGHNT, CDR2 YYREEE (reference sequence). This CDR3 is 17 amino acids long. The CDR3 loop is CASSTSGRGGPYNEQFF. The CDR3 DNA follows: TGTGCCAGCAGTACTAGCGGGAGAGGCGGACCCTACAATGAGCAGTTCTTC.

The gene calls are TRBV18 and TRBJ2-3; maybe TRBD1 (6 bases). Germline lookup yields CDR1 KGHSH and CDR2 LQKENI. The CDR3 has 14 residues. Trimming removed 3 bases at V and 4 bases at J, with 11 bases between. Written as DNA, the CDR3 is TGTGCCAGCTCACCGGGACATCTAGCAGATACGCAGTATTTT. Its protein is CASSPGHLADTQYF.

V is TRBV18 and J is TRBJ2-3, with TRBD1 matching over 9 bases. With 1 base clipped from V and 2 bases from J, the junction kept 7 bases outside the gene matches. Germline loops: CDR1 KGHSH, CDR2 LQKENI. CDR3 length equals 17 residues. The CDR3 sequence is CASSPLLGQGITDTQYF. In DNA, the CDR3 is TGTGCCAGCTCACCACTCCTGGGACAGGGAATCACAGATACGCAGTATTTT.

The chain recombines TRBV15 with TRBJ1-5; the D is unclear. V lost 5 bases to trimming and J lost 4 bases, with 15 bases between them. The CDR3 length is 15 residues. In germline, CDR1 is LNHNV, CDR2 YYDKDF (reference sequence). The CDR3 loop reads CATSARASENQPQHF. The CDR3 DNA reads as TGTGCCACCAGCGCGAGGGCCAGTGAAAATCAGCCCCAGCATTTT.

The chain joins TRBV5-6 to TRBJ2-7; TRBD2 might be the D (5 bases). Germline-derived CDR1 and CDR2 are SGHDT and YYEEEE. CDR3 size: 12 residues. V lost 4 bases to trimming and J lost 5 bases, with 10 bases between them. CDR3: CASSPGLNEQYF. DNA of the CDR3: TGTGCCAGCAGCCCTGGACTGAACGAGCAGTACTTC.